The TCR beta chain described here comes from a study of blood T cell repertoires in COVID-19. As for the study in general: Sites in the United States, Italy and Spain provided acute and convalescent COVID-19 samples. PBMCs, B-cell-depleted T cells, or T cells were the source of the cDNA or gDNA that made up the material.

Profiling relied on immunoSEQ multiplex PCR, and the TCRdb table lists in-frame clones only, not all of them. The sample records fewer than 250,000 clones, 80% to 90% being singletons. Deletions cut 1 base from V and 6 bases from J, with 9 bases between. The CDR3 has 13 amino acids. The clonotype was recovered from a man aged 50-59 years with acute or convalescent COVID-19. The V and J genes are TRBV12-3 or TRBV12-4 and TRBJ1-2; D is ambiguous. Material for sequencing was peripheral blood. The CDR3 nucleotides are TGTGCCAGCAGTTTAGTCGGGGTAGATGGCTACACCTTC. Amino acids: CASSLVGVDGYTF.